A single sample gave rise to the 28 T cell receptor beta chains below, sequenced in a study of blood T cell repertoires in COVID-19. Sequencing used immunoSEQ multiplex PCR; TCRdb keeps in-frame clones, though not all of them. The profile shows about 140,000 clones, 70% to 85% of them singletons. Input material: peripheral blood. Receptor source: a woman aged 80 or over in a cohort sampled during active or convalescent COVID-19.

The V and J genes are TRBV5-1 and TRBJ1-1; D perhaps matches TRBD1 (5 bases). CDR1 and CDR2 from the germline V gene are SGHRS and YFSETQ. This CDR3 has 14 residues. Trimming left V 0 bases short and J 4 bases short, with 10 bases between. This CDR3 reads CASSLGGGFTEAFF. The DNA for the CDR3 is TGCGCCAGCAGCTTGGGTGGGGGGTTCACTGAAGCTTTCTTT.

The chain couples TRBV9 to TRBJ1-2, with no clear D. Germline V gives CDR1 SGDLS, CDR2 YYNGEE. V lost 6 bases and J 1 base, leaving 13 bases between the germline ends. The CDR3 runs 14 residues. For the CDR3, the DNA is TGTGCCAGCACGGAGGGATTTGTTAACTATGGCTACACCTTC. Encoded protein: CASTEGFVNYGYTF.

The chain employs TRBV4-2 and TRBJ2-3; TRBD2 aligns across 7 bases. Germline V lookup: CDR1 LGHNA, CDR2 YNFKEQ. CDR3 length equals 14 residues. V lost 1 base and J lost 4; bases outside the gene matches: 2. This CDR3 reads CASSQASGADTQYF. The CDR3 nucleotides read TGTGCCAGCAGCCAAGCTAGCGGAGCAGATACGCAGTATTTT.

This chain joins TRBV12-3 or TRBV12-4 and TRBJ2-3; the D is unclear. Trimming cost V 2 bases and J 5 bases, with 8 bases left between them. The CDR3 sequence is 13 residues long. CDR3 coding DNA: TGTGCCAGCAGTTTATTCTCACAAGATACGCAGTATTTT. Its translation: CASSLFSQDTQYF.

V is TRBV3-1 (or the pseudogene TRBV3-2) and J is TRBJ2-3, with a weak D call TRBD1 (5 bases). Trimming removed 4 bases from V and 0 bases from J, with 8 bases in between. The CDR3 is made up of 14 amino acids. CDR1 LGHDT and CDR2 YNNKEL come from the germline V gene (reference sequence). CDR3 sequence: CASSPDTSTDTQYF. Written as DNA, the CDR3 is TGTGCCAGCAGCCCGGACACTAGCACAGATACGCAGTATTTT.

The chain combines TRBV5-4 with TRBJ1-2; D uncertain. The CDR3 is made up of 15 amino acids. The germline V gene encodes CDR1 SGHNT and CDR2 YYREEE (reference sequence). Trimming removed 0 bases at V and 7 bases at J, with 16 bases between. DNA of the CDR3: TGTGCCAGCAGCTTGGCAAGGCAGCCGGGTAGTGGCTACACCTTC. Amino acids: CASSLARQPGSGYTF.

V and J are TRBV30 and TRBJ1-2; no reliable D call. The CDR3 sequence is 14 residues long. Germline assignment: CDR1 GTSNPN and CDR2 SVGIG (reference sequence). Deletions cut 5 bases from V and 4 bases from J, with 17 bases between. CDR3 region: CAWRNNFGFYGYTF. The CDR3, as DNA: TGTGCCTGGCGAAACAACTTCGGGTTCTATGGCTACACCTTC.

The chain employs TRBV28 and TRBJ1-2, with D possibly matching TRBD1 (5 bases). V lost 3 bases, J lost 4 bases, and 9 bases lay in between. The CDR3 loop spans 13 amino acids. CDR1 and CDR2 from the germline V gene are MDHEN and SYDVKM. CDR3 sequence (DNA): TGTGCCAGCAGTTTCGGGGGTTCCTATGGCTACACCTTC. Encoded protein: CASSFGGSYGYTF.

This clone has a single count. This chain links TRBV5-1 with TRBJ2-6; D gene ambiguous. CDR3 length: 15 amino acids. Trimming cost V 5 bases and J 0 bases, with 9 bases left between them. Germline V gene sequence: CDR1 SGHRS, CDR2 YFSETQ. CDR3 in amino acids: CASSPPSSGANVLTF. In DNA form, the CDR3 reads TGCGCCAGCAGTCCTCCCAGCTCTGGGGCCAACGTCCTGACTTTC.

This chain joins TRBV11-2 and TRBJ2-3; the match to TRBD2 covers 11 bases. V shed 0 bases, J shed 4 bases, and the junction held 3 bases outside the gene matches. The CDR3 is made up of 16 amino acids. Germline loops: CDR1 SGHAT, CDR2 FQNNGV. The CDR3 coding sequence is TGTGCCAGCAGCTTAGATGTTAGCGGGGGGGCAGATACGCAGTATTTT. Protein: CASSLDVSGGADTQYF.

DNA for the CDR3: TGTGCCAGCAGTTTAGGGCAGGGCCGTGGCTACACCTTC. It yields the protein CASSLGQGRGYTF. The rearrangement joins TRBV28 to TRBJ1-2; perhaps TRBD1 as D (5 bases). The ends were cut back, 2 bases at V and 7 bases at J, with 11 bases in the middle. This CDR3 comprises 13 residues. CDR1 and CDR2 (germline): MDHEN, SYDVKM.

The chain combines TRBV9 with TRBJ1-1; perhaps TRBD1 as D (5 bases). The CDR3 is 16 amino acids. V was clipped by 4 bases and J by 5 bases, with 21 bases between them. CDR1 is SGDLS and CDR2 is YYNGEE in the germline V gene. CDR3 sequence: CASSPGRGIWETEAFF. Written as DNA, the CDR3 is TGTGCCAGCAGCCCCGGACGGGGGATTTGGGAGACTGAAGCTTTCTTT.

The V and J genes are TRBV10-3 and TRBJ1-5; D gene uncertain. The CDR3 consists of 14 residues. V was trimmed by 2 bases and J by 9 bases, leaving 14 bases between them. Germline assignment: CDR1 ENHRY and CDR2 SYGVKD. The CDR3 sequence is CAISEGTPVGPQHF. The CDR3 nucleotides read TGTGCCATCAGTGAGGGCACACCTGTTGGGCCCCAGCATTTT.

The chain is built from TRBV7-2 and TRBJ1-2, with a possible D match to TRBD1 (6 bases). V was clipped by 7 bases and J by 8 bases, with 17 bases between them. Germline assignment: CDR1 SGHTA and CDR2 FQGNSA. The CDR3 consists of 13 residues. The CDR3 DNA reads TGTGCCAGCAACCCGGGGGGGCCTGGGGGCTACACCTTC. It translates to CASNPGGPGGYTF.

The J gene is TRBJ2-5, the V gene TRBV2; 8 bases match TRBD1. Germline V gene sequence: CDR1 SNHLY, CDR2 FYNNEI. The CDR3 has 13 residues. Trimming removed 7 bases from V and 4 bases from J; junction bases left unmatched: 5. CDR3 loop: CASKGQGGETQYF. The CDR3 nucleotides read TGTGCCAGCAAAGGACAGGGCGGAGAGACCCAGTACTTC.

This clone appeared once. V is TRBV15 and J is TRBJ1-6; no clear D gene. Germline V gene lookup returns CDR1 LNHNV and CDR2 YYDKDF (reference sequence). The V and J ends lost 2 bases and 8 bases respectively, with 22 bases between them. This CDR3 comprises 18 residues. CDR3 bases: TGTGCCACCAGCAGACGACGGGAGGGTCACTTGGGGTATTCACCCCTCCACTTT. Amino acid sequence: CATSRRREGHLGYSPLHF.

V usage is TRBV27 and J usage is TRBJ2-1; 9 bases map to TRBD2. J was trimmed by 0 bases and V by 7 bases; bases with no gene match: 22. The CDR3 totals 21 residues. Germline V gene data show CDR1 as MNHEY and CDR2 as SMNVEV (reference sequence). The CDR3 loop is CASTPPGRERGAGSSYNEQFF. In DNA, the CDR3 is TGTGCCAGCACCCCCCCGGGTCGGGAGCGGGGGGCCGGTAGCTCCTACAATGAGCAGTTCTTC.

To note about this clone: A junction boundary mismatches the germline segment, possibly from a read error. The rearrangement uses TRBV9 and TRBJ2-1, with TRBD1 identical over 8 bases. CDR3 length: 13 amino acids. The germline V gene has CDR1 SGDLS and CDR2 YYNGEE. The CDR3 nucleotides are TGTGCCGGGAGGACAGGGTACTACTATGAGCAGTTCTTC. Its translation: CAGRTGYYYEQFF. Looking up the rest from reference TRBV9 and TRBJ2-1 gives the full variable domain: DSGVTQTPKHLITATGQRVTLRCSPRSGDLSVYWYQQSLDQGLQFLIQYYNGEERAKGNILERFSAQQFPDLHSELNLSSLELGDSALYFCAGRTGYYYEQFFGPGTRLTVL.

This rearrangement joins TRBV27 to TRBJ2-6, with TRBD1 matching over 8 bases. The V gene's germline CDR1 is MNHEY and CDR2 SMNVEV (reference sequence). V lost 6 bases, J lost 0 bases, and 7 bases stayed unmatched. The CDR3 sequence is 17 residues long. DNA for the CDR3: TGTGCCAGCAGCCCAACGGACAGGGCCTCTGGGGCCAACGTCCTGACTTTC. Residues: CASSPTDRASGANVLTF. Filled out from reference TRBV27 and TRBJ2-6, the complete variable domain reads EAQVTQNPRYLITVTGKKLTVTCSQNMNHEYMSWYRQDPGLGLRQIYYSMNVEVTDKGDVPEGYKVSRKEKRNFPLILESPSPNQTSLYFCASSPTDRASGANVLTFGAGSRLTVL.

The chain joins TRBV7-6 to TRBJ2-5, with TRBD1 matching over 8 bases. With 4 bases clipped from V and 2 bases from J, the junction kept 6 bases outside the gene matches. From germline, CDR1 is SGHVS and CDR2 FNYEAQ. This CDR3 spans 15 amino acids. The CDR3 bases are TGTGCCAGCAGCTGGATCAGGGGGCCACAAGAGACCCAGTACTTC. Translation gives CASSWIRGPQETQYF.

The chain links TRBV11-2 to TRBJ1-5; D call uncertain. Trimming shortened V by 1 base and J by 6 bases, and 7 bases separated the two germline ends. The length of the CDR3 is 13 residues. In germline, CDR1 is SGHAT, CDR2 FQNNGV. The CDR3: CASSLAGTQPQHF. The CDR3, as DNA: TGTGCCAGCAGCTTAGCAGGTACTCAGCCCCAGCATTTT. Full variable domain (rest looked up from reference TRBV11-2 and TRBJ1-5): EAGVAQSPRYKIIEKRQSVAFWCNPISGHATLYWYQQILGQGPKLLIQFQNNGVVDDSQLPKDRFSAERLKGVDSTLKIQPAKLEDSAVYLCASSLAGTQPQHFGDGTRLSIL.

A word on this clone: This sample also contains other DNA sequences that code for the same CDR3. This chain joins TRBV5-1 and TRBJ2-3; D gene uncertain. Germline CDR1 and CDR2: SGHRS and YFSETQ. This CDR3 is 12 amino acids long. Trimming shortened V by 0 bases and J by 6 bases, and 5 bases separated the two germline ends. The DNA of the CDR3 is TGCGCCAGCAGCTTGGCAGGCGATACGCAGTATTTT. It codes for CASSLAGDTQYF.

V gene TRBV12-3 or TRBV12-4 combines with J gene TRBJ2-7, with 7 positions matching TRBD1. V was clipped by 5 bases and J by 4 bases; unmatched bases: 5. This CDR3 has 13 amino acids. CDR3 sequence (DNA): TGTGCCAGCAGTACGGACAGGAGATACGAGCAGTACTTC. Its protein is CASSTDRRYEQYF.

V is TRBV12-3 or TRBV12-4 and J is TRBJ1-1; possible D gene TRBD1, 6 bases. The V gene lost 3 bases and the J gene lost 10 bases, with 15 bases spanning the gap. This CDR3 spans 13 amino acids. CDR3 DNA sequence: TGTGCCAGCAGTTTGAACAGGGATTACGCAGCTTTCTTT. Protein: CASSLNRDYAAFF.

The rearrangement links TRBV18 to TRBJ2-2; maybe TRBD1 (6 bases). The CDR3 contains 15 residues. Trimming took 5 bases from V and 4 from J, leaving 14 bases between them. CDR1 is KGHSH, CDR2 LQKENI, per germline. CDR3 region: CASSTPGHSTGELFF. CDR3 in DNA: TGTGCCAGCTCAACCCCGGGACACTCCACCGGGGAGCTGTTTTTT.

The chain employs TRBV18 and TRBJ2-3; no clear D gene. Germline loops: CDR1 KGHSH, CDR2 LQKENI. The CDR3 has 13 residues. V gave up 1 base and J gave up 3 bases, with 5 bases separating them. CDR3 region: CASSPLPTDTQYF. As DNA, the CDR3 is TGTGCCAGCTCACCACTTCCTACAGATACGCAGTATTTT.

The chain couples TRBV10-3 to TRBJ2-1; TRBD2 aligns across 12 bases. Per the germline V gene, CDR1 is ENHRY and CDR2 is SYGVKD. J was trimmed by 9 bases and V by 3 bases; bases with no gene match: 6. The CDR3 is 15 residues long. Here the CDR3 reads CAISDLAGGPGEQFF. Here the CDR3 DNA reads TGTGCCATCAGTGATCTAGCGGGGGGGCCGGGTGAGCAGTTCTTC.

This chain joins TRBV6-5 and TRBJ2-2; 7 bases are a match to TRBD1. The CDR3 is made up of 14 amino acids. Unmatched junction bases numbered 3, after V lost 6 bases and J lost 2 bases. CDR1 and CDR2 (germline): MNHEY, SVGAGI. The CDR3, as DNA: TGTGCCAGCAGGGGGACAGATAACACCGGGGAGCTGTTTTTT. Encoded protein: CASRGTDNTGELFF.